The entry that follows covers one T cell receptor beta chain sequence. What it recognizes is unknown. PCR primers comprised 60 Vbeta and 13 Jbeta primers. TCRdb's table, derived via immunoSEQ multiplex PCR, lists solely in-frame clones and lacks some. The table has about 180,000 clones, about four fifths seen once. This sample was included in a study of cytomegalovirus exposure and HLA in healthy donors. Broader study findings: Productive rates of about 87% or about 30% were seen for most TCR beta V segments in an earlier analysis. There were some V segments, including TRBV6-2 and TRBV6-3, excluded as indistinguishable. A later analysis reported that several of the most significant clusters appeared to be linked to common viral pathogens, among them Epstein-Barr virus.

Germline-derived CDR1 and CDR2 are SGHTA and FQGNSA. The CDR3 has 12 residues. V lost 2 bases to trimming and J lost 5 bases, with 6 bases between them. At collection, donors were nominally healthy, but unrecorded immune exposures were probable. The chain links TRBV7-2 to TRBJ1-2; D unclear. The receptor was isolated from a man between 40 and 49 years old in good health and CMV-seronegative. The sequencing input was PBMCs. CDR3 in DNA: TGTGCCAGCAGCTTATACCAGTATGGCTACACCTTC. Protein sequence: CASSLYQYGYTF.